The 9 T cell receptor beta chains below come from one sample, sequenced in a study of blood T cell repertoires in COVID-19 (dated by TCRdb to 2020 to 2022). The library was prepared using the immunoSEQ multiplex PCR assay. TCRdb retrieved this table from immuneACCESS and kept in-frame rearrangements only. Not all clones are present; in checked studies, unresolved V genes account for under half, and no reason is known for the remainder. Within this sample are roughly 200,000 clones, with around nine tenths of them counted one time only. The ten largest clones capture 3% to 3.5% of the sample. The sequenced sample was peripheral blood. Source of these receptors: a man aged 55-75 years with acute or convalescent COVID-19.

The chain joins TRBV19 to TRBJ1-2; D is perhaps TRBD1 (6 bases). The germline V and J ends were trimmed by 1 base and 1 base, with 10 bases remaining between them. This CDR3 has 15 residues. Germline assignment: CDR1 LNHDA and CDR2 SQIVND (reference sequence). The CDR3 sequence is CASSIGQEINYGYTF. In DNA form, the CDR3 reads TGTGCCAGTAGTATAGGACAGGAAATTAACTATGGCTACACCTTC.

The gene calls are TRBV29-1 and TRBJ2-7, with 9 bases lining up with TRBD1. The germline V gene encodes CDR1 SQVTM and CDR2 ANQGSEA. The CDR3 contains 11 residues. Unmatched junction bases numbered 5, after V lost 5 bases and J lost 9 bases. CDR3: CSVFDRGWQYF. DNA for the CDR3: TGCAGCGTTTTCGACAGGGGGTGGCAGTACTTC.

This clone has only one observation. Here the CDR3 reads CASSQDHGGPLRSNEQFF. The CDR3 DNA is TGTGCCAGCAGCCAAGATCACGGGGGGCCCTTGAGGTCCAATGAGCAGTTCTTC. The chain couples TRBV14 to TRBJ2-1; tentatively, D is TRBD2 (7 bases). Trimming pared 0 bases from V and 6 bases from J, leaving 21 bases between. The CDR3 is 18 amino acids. CDR1 and CDR2 (germline): SGHDN, FVKESK.

This chain connects TRBV18 to TRBJ2-5; maybe TRBD1 (6 bases). The CDR3 loop spans 14 amino acids. Germline CDR1 and CDR2: KGHSH and LQKENI. The ends were cut back, 4 bases at V and 5 bases at J, with 14 bases in the middle. CDR3 region: CASSRYTGRETQYF. CDR3 nucleotides: TGTGCCAGCTCACGGTATACAGGGCGGGAGACCCAGTACTTC.

The chain uses TRBV5-4 and TRBJ2-1; D is undetermined. The CDR3 spans 14 residues. CDR1 is SGHNT and CDR2 is YYREEE in the germline V gene (reference sequence). Trimming removed 0 bases at V and 2 bases at J, with 6 bases between. Written as DNA, the CDR3 is TGTGCCAGCAGCTTGGCCCAAACCTACAATGAGCAGTTCTTC. The encoded protein is CASSLAQTYNEQFF.

The V and J genes are TRBV5-5 and TRBJ1-4; D perhaps matches TRBD1 (5 bases). Between the trimmed V and J ends, which lost 6 bases and 4 bases, there was a span of 19 bases. Germline CDR1 SGHKS, CDR2 YYEKEE (reference sequence). CDR3 size: 16 residues. CDR3 in amino acids: CASTSGGLRGNEKLFF. The CDR3 DNA reads TGTGCCAGCACCTCGGGGGGGTTAAGGGGTAATGAAAAACTGTTTTTT.

This clone was seen only once. This chain joins TRBV5-4 and TRBJ2-4; D is undetermined. Germline CDR1 is SGHNT and CDR2 is YYREEE (reference sequence). V lost 1 base, J lost 3 bases, and 5 bases lay in between. The CDR3 has 13 residues. The CDR3: CASSLSGKNIQYF. As DNA, the CDR3 is TGTGCCAGCAGCTTGTCCGGCAAAAACATTCAGTACTTC.

This clone has only a few counts. J is TRBJ1-5 and V is TRBV6-2 or TRBV6-3; a possible D gene is TRBD1 (6 bases). CDR3 length equals 15 residues. V was shortened by 5 bases and J by 5 bases, with 16 bases between the two germline ends. Germline CDR1 MNHEY, CDR2 SVGEGT. The CDR3, as DNA: TGTGCCAGCAGTACCACAGGGAGAGAGGATCAGCCCCAGCATTTT. Translating it yields CASSTTGREDQPQHF.

This clone came up once. V is TRBV7-8 and J is TRBJ2-3, with D unclear. This CDR3 is built from 14 residues. Germline loops: CDR1 SGHVS, CDR2 FQNEAQ. V was cut by 4 bases and J by 4 bases, with 12 bases left in between. The chain's CDR3 is CASSSPGLSDTQYF. The CDR3 bases are TGTGCCAGCAGCTCCCCCGGGTTGTCAGATACGCAGTATTTT.